The 8 T cell receptor beta chains given below trace back to one sample, sequenced in a study of blood T cell repertoires in COVID-19. Sequenced by immunoSEQ multiplex PCR; TCRdb stores in-frame clones only, minus some. This repertoire shows hundreds of thousands of clones, approximately 90% found once; its top ten account for over 0.85%. Source material: PBMCs or T cells enriched from blood (not recorded which). The receptors come from a man aged 50 or older who had been exposed to COVID-19.

The V call is TRBV7-2, the J call TRBJ2-7; tentative D call: TRBD1 (6 bases). Per the germline V gene, CDR1 is SGHTA and CDR2 is FQGNSA. The CDR3 length is 13 residues. V dropped 4 bases and J dropped 3 bases, with 10 bases sitting between them. The CDR3 reads CASSSLQGYEQYF. The DNA of the CDR3 is TGTGCCAGCAGCTCGCTACAGGGCTACGAGCAGTACTTC.

A few counts support this clone. The genes are TRBV19 and TRBJ1-2; D perhaps matches TRBD1 (5 bases). CDR1 LNHDA and CDR2 SQIVND come from the germline V gene (reference sequence). V was trimmed by 6 bases and J by 6 bases, leaving 23 bases between them. The length of the CDR3 is 16 residues. CDR3 in DNA: TGTGCCAGTAGAACCCTGCGGGACGGGTATTCTCATGGCTACACCTTC. It translates to CASRTLRDGYSHGYTF.

J is TRBJ2-1 and V is TRBV6-5; no reliable D call. The CDR3 runs 14 residues. Germline assignment: CDR1 MNHEY and CDR2 SVGAGI. Trimming stripped 10 bases from V and 8 bases from J, with 21 bases between. The CDR3, as DNA: TGTGCCATCCGGCTAGGCACCGGGTGGGATGAGCAGTTCTTC. Its protein is CAIRLGTGWDEQFF.

The V and J genes are TRBV6-5 and TRBJ1-2, with TRBD1 matching 7 bases. V lost 6 bases and J lost 1; bases outside the gene matches: 8. The CDR3 runs 15 residues. Germline-derived CDR1 and CDR2 are MNHEY and SVGAGI. The CDR3 region is CASSDRTGSNYGYTF. CDR3 nucleotides: TGTGCCAGCAGCGATCGGACAGGAAGTAACTATGGCTACACCTTC.

The gene calls are TRBV7-9 and TRBJ1-1; perhaps TRBD1 as D (6 bases). Per the germline V gene, CDR1 is SEHNR and CDR2 is FQNEAQ (reference sequence). The CDR3 contains 15 residues. V lost 1 base and J lost 4, with 13 bases in between. In nucleotides, the CDR3 is TGTGCCAGCAGCTTAGATGGGACACAGAGCACTGAAGCTTTCTTT. Translation: CASSLDGTQSTEAFF.

V gene TRBV9 combines with J gene TRBJ2-1, with D maybe TRBD2 (5 bases). Trimming stripped 0 bases from V and 0 bases from J, with 10 bases between. Germline V gene lookup returns CDR1 SGDLS and CDR2 YYNGEE. This CDR3 is 16 amino acids long. The CDR3 here is CASSVVPGVSYNEQFF. As DNA, the CDR3 is TGTGCCAGCAGCGTAGTCCCCGGGGTCTCCTACAATGAGCAGTTCTTC.

V is TRBV5-6 and J is TRBJ1-3, with D maybe TRBD1 (5 bases). Germline V lookup: CDR1 SGHDT, CDR2 YYEEEE. The V and J ends lost 2 bases and 2 bases respectively, with 17 bases between them. CDR3 length equals 17 residues. The CDR3 loop reads CASSFSGLGLAGNTIYF. The CDR3 region has the DNA TGTGCCAGCAGCTTCTCAGGGTTAGGTCTGGCTGGAAACACCATATATTTT. Combining the CDR3 with reference TRBV5-6 and TRBJ1-3 gives the whole variable domain DAGVTQSPTHLIKTRGQQVTLRCSPKSGHDTVSWYQQALGQGPQFIFQYYEEEERQRGNFPDRFSGHQFPNYSSELNVNALLLGDSALYLCASSFSGLGLAGNTIYFGEGSWLTVV.

This sequence joins TRBV5-1 and TRBJ2-1; 11 bases fit TRBD2. Per germline, CDR1 SGHRS and CDR2 YFSETQ. J lost 4 bases, V lost 5 bases, and 11 bases had no gene match. The CDR3 is made up of 17 amino acids. The CDR3 DNA sequence: TGCGCCAGCAGTCCATTTACGACTAGCGGGACTTACAATGAGCAGTTCTTC. Translating it yields CASSPFTTSGTYNEQFF. Together with reference TRBV5-1 and TRBJ2-1, the CDR3 gives the full variable domain: KAGVTQTPRYLIKTRGQQVTLSCSPISGHRSVSWYQQTPGQGLQFLFEYFSETQRNKGNFPGRFSGRQFSNSRSEMNVSTLELGDSALYLCASSPFTTSGTYNEQFFGPGTRLTVL.